The 15 T cell receptor beta chains reported below all come from one sample, sequenced in a study of identical twins. TCRdb redid the calling of the 5' RACE reads with MiXCR, one entry per CDR3 protein. The sample yields approximately 590,000 distinct CDR3 sequences, around 9.6% seen once. These data were also reused for a study on yellow fever vaccine responses in identical twins.

Source material: PBMCs. The source is a woman in her late teens or twenties in good health.

This clonotype has ten or more counts. This rearrangement joins TRBV12-3 or TRBV12-4 to TRBJ1-2; D not resolved. The V end was cut by 5 bases, the J end by 4 bases, with 17 bases between. CDR3 length: 15 amino acids. The DNA of the CDR3 is TGTGCCAGCAGTCCAGTGGGGTGGGCGAGCTATGGCTACACCTTC. Translated: CASSPVGWASYGYTF.

The V and J genes are TRBV18 and TRBJ2-7; 7 nucleotides agree with TRBD2. CDR1 and CDR2 (germline): KGHSH, LQKENI. The CDR3 is 12 residues long. After removal of 5 bases from V and 6 bases from J, the junction contained 4 bases not matched to a gene. CDR3 region: CASSGPGGEQYF. The DNA for the CDR3 is TGTGCCAGCTCAGGGCCGGGGGGCGAGCAGTACTTC.

This sequence joins TRBV29-1 and TRBJ2-5; the match to TRBD1 covers 11 bases. Germline assignment: CDR1 SQVTM and CDR2 ANQGSEA. CDR3 length: 19 amino acids. Losses at the gene ends were 7 bases for V and 1 base for J; bases not matched to a gene: 20. The DNA of the CDR3 is TGCAGCGCCTCGAGGGACAGGGGGTGGGGAGTAGGGTCCCAAGAGACCCAGTACTTC. Its protein product is CSASRDRGWGVGSQETQYF.

This clonotype came up many times. The rearrangement uses TRBV18 and TRBJ2-1, with D possibly TRBD1 on 7 matching bases. The CDR3 runs 13 residues. Germline CDR1 is KGHSH and CDR2 is LQKENI. Trimming shortened V by 6 bases and J by 7 bases, and 13 bases separated the two germline ends. CDR3 sequence reads: CASSRQGGNEQFF. The CDR3 region has the DNA TGTGCCAGCTCGCGACAGGGAGGAAATGAGCAGTTCTTC.

The V and J genes are TRBV5-4 and TRBJ2-2; the D is unclear. Germline V gene data show CDR1 as SGHNT and CDR2 as YYREEE (reference sequence). V was clipped by 1 base and J by 7 bases, with 11 bases between them. This CDR3 region has 14 residues. The CDR3 reads CASSLRQQYGELFF. The DNA of the CDR3 is TGTGCCAGCAGCTTGCGGCAGCAATACGGGGAGCTGTTTTTT.

This clonotype was detected only a few times. This chain joins TRBV2 and TRBJ2-3; TRBD2 matches 10 bases. Germline-derived CDR1 and CDR2 are SNHLY and FYNNEI. The CDR3 has 13 amino acids. V lost 5 bases to trimming and J lost 12 bases; unmatched junction nucleotides: 8. The CDR3 loop is CASSYILAGSQYF. CDR3 nucleotides: TGTGCCAGCAGTTACATACTAGCGGGGAGCCAGTATTTT.

The rearrangement uses TRBV7-3 and TRBJ2-5; D is possibly TRBD1 or TRBD2 (5 bases each). V was shortened by 5 bases and J by 5 bases, with 18 bases between the two germline ends. The CDR3 has 15 residues. The germline V gene has CDR1 SGHTA and CDR2 FQGTGA. The CDR3, as DNA: TGTGCCAGCAGCCCCGGGACGAGACCTCTGGAGACCCAGTACTTC. Protein: CASSPGTRPLETQYF.

This clonotype has a count of ten or more. The rearrangement joins TRBV6-4 to TRBJ1-2; D is unresolved. The germline V and J ends were trimmed by 8 bases and 0 bases, with 10 bases remaining between them. Per germline, CDR1 MRHNA and CDR2 SNTAGT. The CDR3 is made up of 13 amino acids. As DNA, the CDR3 is TGTGCCAGCGCTCCCGAAGCTAACTATGGCTACACCTTC. It specifies CASAPEANYGYTF.

This clonotype was observed at least ten times. This chain joins TRBV12-3 or TRBV12-4 and TRBJ2-1, with 9 nucleotides matching TRBD2. The CDR3 loop spans 14 amino acids. The trim removed 3 bases at V and 9 bases at J, leaving 6 bases unmatched. The CDR3, as DNA: TGTGCCAGCAGTTTTAGCGGGAGTGAGACTGAGCAGTTCTTC. This gives the protein CASSFSGSETEQFF.

This clonotype turned up a few times. The V call is TRBV15, the J call TRBJ2-3; 9 nucleotides agree with TRBD2. Per germline, CDR1 LNHNV and CDR2 YYDKDF (reference sequence). V shed 7 bases, J shed 4 bases, and the junction held 21 bases outside the gene matches. This CDR3 is built from 19 residues. CDR3 in DNA: TGTGCCACCATGGGAACAGGAGAGGGTAGCGGGAGCCTCGCAGATACGCAGTATTTT. Translating it yields CATMGTGEGSGSLADTQYF.

This clonotype has ten or more counts. This sequence joins TRBV29-1 and TRBJ2-1; D could derive from TRBD1 or TRBD2 (5 bases each). The CDR3 has 13 amino acids. V lost 8 bases and J lost 10, with 21 bases in between. Germline V gene data show CDR1 as SQVTM and CDR2 as ANQGSEA. CDR3 coding DNA: TGCAGCCTGACTCCTGGGGGTAGTTTCGAGCAGTTCTTC. Translating it yields CSLTPGGSFEQFF.

In its sample, this clonotype was seen a few times. The chain uses TRBV6-2 or TRBV6-3 and TRBJ2-5; D is unresolved. CDR1 and CDR2 (germline): MNHEY, SVGEGT. The V gene lost 0 bases and the J gene lost 1 base, with 3 bases spanning the gap. The CDR3 is 13 amino acids. CDR3 sequence: CASSYSFQETQYF. The CDR3 DNA reads as TGTGCCAGCAGTTACTCGTTCCAAGAGACCCAGTACTTC.

This clonotype has more than one count but fewer than ten. The gene calls are TRBV7-8 and TRBJ2-1; D is undetermined. Between the trimmed V and J ends, which lost 0 bases and 4 bases, there was a span of 13 bases. This CDR3 comprises 16 residues. Per the germline V gene, CDR1 is SGHVS and CDR2 is FQNEAQ. The CDR3 DNA reads as TGTGCCAGCAGCTTAGCGCATAGGCTAAGGTACAATGAGCAGTTCTTC. This codes for CASSLAHRLRYNEQFF.

This clonotype was found a few times. The chain couples TRBV28 to TRBJ1-4; D unclear. V lost 2 bases and J lost 2, with 9 bases in between. The germline V gene encodes CDR1 MDHEN and CDR2 SYDVKM. CDR3 size: 15 residues. Here the CDR3 reads CASSLAGRTNEKLFF. The CDR3 bases are TGTGCCAGCAGTTTAGCCGGGCGCACTAATGAAAAACTGTTTTTT.

This clonotype was detected a few times. The gene calls are TRBV20-1 and TRBJ2-7, with D perhaps matching TRBD2 (7 bases). CDR1 is DFQATT, CDR2 SNEGSKA, per germline (reference sequence). Between the trimmed V and J ends, which lost 2 bases and 6 bases, there was a span of 11 bases. CDR3 length: 12 residues. CDR3 in DNA: TGCAGTGCTAGACTCGGGGGGCGCGAGCAGTACTTC. Protein sequence: CSARLGGREQYF.